What follows are 30 T cell receptor beta chains derived from one specimen sequenced in a study of cytomegalovirus exposure and HLA in healthy donors. Primers for the PCR totalled 60 Vbeta and 13 Jbeta. TCRdb keeps only in-frame clones here, not all; method: immunoSEQ multiplex PCR. The sample contains roughly 77,000 clones, around two thirds of which appear only once. Sample: PBMCs. These receptors all stem from a woman in her forties or fifties in good health and CMV-seropositive.

The CDR3 bases are TGTGCCAGCAGCTTCCTAGGACAGGGCACGTCCTACGAGCAGTACTTC. Residues: CASSFLGQGTSYEQYF. The rearrangement uses TRBV6-6 and TRBJ2-7, with 8 bases identical to TRBD1. The CDR3 runs to 16 residues. The germline gives CDR1 MNHNY, CDR2 SVGAGI (reference sequence). Trimming cost V 6 bases and J 1 base; bases outside gene matches: 11.

This rearrangement joins TRBV11-2 to TRBJ2-7; D remains ambiguous. Looked up from germline, CDR1 is SGHAT and CDR2 is FQNNGV. The ends were cut back, 5 bases at V and 7 bases at J, with 9 bases in the middle. The length of the CDR3 is 11 residues. The CDR3 nucleotides are TGTGCCAGCAGCCCTGGTCGGGAGCAGTACGTC. Translated, it gives CASSPGREQYV.

A few counts support this clone. The chain uses TRBV25-1 and TRBJ1-3, with 7 bases aligning to TRBD1. Germline V gives CDR1 MGHDK, CDR2 SYGVNS. CDR3 length: 14 residues. V was pared by 7 bases and J by 2 bases, with 5 bases of the junction left unmatched. The CDR3 spells CASIEGAAGNTIYF. For the CDR3, the DNA is TGTGCCAGCATCGAGGGGGCAGCTGGAAACACCATATATTTT. Using reference TRBV25-1 and TRBJ1-3 for the parts outside the CDR3, the full variable domain is EADIYQTPRYLVIGTGKKITLECSQTMGHDKMYWYQQDPGMELHLIHYSYGVNSTEKGDLSSESTVSRIRTEHFPLTLESARPSHTSQYLCASIEGAAGNTIYFGEGSWLTVV.

This clone was observed a handful of times. The genes are TRBV19 and TRBJ1-5; 8 bases fit TRBD1. The length of the CDR3 is 17 residues. Trimming took 1 base from V and 5 from J; bases not matched to a gene: 10. Germline CDR1 is LNHDA and CDR2 is SQIVND (reference sequence). The CDR3 DNA is TGTGCCAGTAGTATAGGACCGGGGGGACAGGCGGATCAGCCCCAGCATTTT. This codes for CASSIGPGGQADQPQHF.

The CDR3, as DNA: TGTGCCAGCAGTGGACAGGTAAATCAGCCCCAGCATTTT. This gives the protein CASSGQVNQPQHF. The V gene is TRBV2, the J gene TRBJ1-5, with D possibly matching TRBD1 (6 bases). The CDR3 runs 13 residues. V was pared by 4 bases and J by 4 bases, with 8 bases between. Germline V gives CDR1 SNHLY, CDR2 FYNNEI.

The chain carries TRBV27 and TRBJ2-7, with a weak D call TRBD1 (5 bases). Trimming left V 5 bases short and J 0 bases short, with 8 bases between. The CDR3 is made up of 13 amino acids. Germline lookup yields CDR1 MNHEY and CDR2 SMNVEV (reference sequence). CDR3 nucleotides: TGTGCCAGCAGTCGGACACTCTCCTACGAGCAGTACTTC. Translating gives CASSRTLSYEQYF.

About this clone: At one end the junction does not follow the germline gene, possibly because of a read error. This sample also contains other DNA sequences that code for the same CDR3. The chain links TRBV23-1 to TRBJ1-6; 11 bases align to TRBD1. TRBV23-1 is noted as an ORF with a role that remains uncertain. This CDR3 comprises 16 residues. The CDR3 bases are TGCGCCAGCACCATCGGGACAGGGGGGGAAAATTCCCCCCTCCACTTT. This codes for CASTIGTGGENSPLHF.

This chain joins TRBV6-6 and TRBJ2-5, with 8 bases fitting TRBD1. The J segment lost 5 bases and the V segment lost 6 bases, leaving 11 bases of the junction unmatched. Germline V gene lookup returns CDR1 MNHNY and CDR2 SVGAGI (reference sequence). CDR3 size: 15 residues. The CDR3 region has the DNA TGTGCCAGCAGAATAGGACAGGGTGGTCCCGAGACCCAGTACTTC. Its translation is CASRIGQGGPETQYF.

J is TRBJ2-7 and V is TRBV20-1; no definite D call. The CDR3 loop spans 11 amino acids. In germline, CDR1 is DFQATT, CDR2 SNEGSKA (reference sequence). Trimming removed 1 base from V and 8 bases from J, with 9 bases in between. The CDR3 region has the DNA TGCAGTGCTAGAGTTGCAGAAAAGCAGTACTTC. Encoded protein: CSARVAEKQYF.

The V call is TRBV7-9, the J call TRBJ1-6, with 7 bases identical to TRBD1. Germline CDR1 and CDR2: SEHNR and FQNEAQ (reference sequence). The CDR3 loop spans 13 amino acids. V lost 6 bases and J lost 10; bases outside the gene matches: 6. This chain's CDR3 is CASSWDSESPLHF. CDR3 nucleotides: TGTGCCAGCAGTTGGGACAGTGAGTCACCCCTCCACTTT.

The chain employs TRBV9 and TRBJ2-1; weak D call: TRBD2 (5 bases). The germline V and J ends were trimmed by 0 bases and 3 bases, with 7 bases remaining between them. This CDR3 has 14 amino acids. Germline-derived CDR1 and CDR2 are SGDLS and YYNGEE. In DNA, the CDR3 is TGTGCCAGCAGCGTAGGAGGGATCTACAATGAGCAGTTCTTC. Protein: CASSVGGIYNEQFF.

The CDR3 nucleotides read TGTGCCAGCAGTGGAGGCCGAGGTGGGGCCAACGTCCTGACTTTC. This sequence encodes CASSGGRGGANVLTF. The V gene is TRBV6-6, the J gene TRBJ2-6; tentatively, D is TRBD2 (5 bases). V dropped 5 bases and J dropped 3 bases, with 11 bases sitting between them. CDR3 length: 15 residues. In germline, CDR1 is MNHNY, CDR2 SVGAGI (reference sequence).

The J gene is TRBJ2-3, the V gene TRBV9, with 9 bases matching TRBD1. This CDR3 spans 15 amino acids. CDR1 is SGDLS, CDR2 YYNGEE, per germline. The J segment lost 2 bases and the V segment lost 5 bases, leaving 6 bases of the junction unmatched. CDR3 bases: TGTGCCAGCAGGCCCCGGACAGGGGACACAGATACGCAGTATTTT. Amino acids: CASRPRTGDTDTQYF. Drawing the rest from reference TRBV9 and TRBJ2-3, the complete variable domain is DSGVTQTPKHLITATGQRVTLRCSPRSGDLSVYWYQQSLDQGLQFLIQYYNGEERAKGNILERFSAQQFPDLHSELNLSSLELGDSALYFCASRPRTGDTDTQYFGPGTRLTVL.

V gene TRBV7-9 combines with J gene TRBJ1-1; 7 nucleotides agree with TRBD1. The CDR3 extends over 14 amino acids. V was pared by 1 base and J by 10 bases, with 9 bases of the junction left unmatched. Germline lookup yields CDR1 SEHNR and CDR2 FQNEAQ (reference sequence). CDR3 nucleotides: TGTGCCAGCAGCTTAGGGACAGGCCTAGAAGGAGCTTTCTTT. Translation gives CASSLGTGLEGAFF.

The J gene is TRBJ1-1, the V gene TRBV6-6; the match to TRBD1 covers 7 bases. Losses at the gene ends were 5 bases for V and 1 base for J; bases not matched to a gene: 7. CDR3 length equals 15 residues. The germline V gene has CDR1 MNHNY and CDR2 SVGAGI (reference sequence). The CDR3 nucleotides are TGTGCCAGCAGTCCCCTACAGGGGAGGAACACTGAAGCTTTCTTT. Protein product: CASSPLQGRNTEAFF.

The rearrangement uses TRBV7-9 and TRBJ2-1; 7 bases match TRBD2. The CDR3 runs 12 residues. The ends lost 6 bases at V and 9 bases at J; junction bases unmatched: 5. Germline V gene sequence: CDR1 SEHNR, CDR2 FQNEAQ (reference sequence). CDR3 coding DNA: TGTGCCAGCAGAGGGGAGGGGCTTGAGCAGTTCTTC. It translates to CASRGEGLEQFF.

The CDR3 loop is CASSLGQVAYEQYV. The CDR3 coding sequence is TGTGCCAGCAGCTTGGGACAGGTTGCTTACGAGCAGTACGTC. This chain connects TRBV5-8 to TRBJ2-7; D perhaps matches TRBD1 (6 bases). Trimming pared 0 bases from V and 4 bases from J, leaving 11 bases between. CDR3 size: 14 residues. Germline CDR1 is SGHTS and CDR2 is YDEGEE.

The chain employs TRBV6-1 and TRBJ2-7; D remains unclear. V was pared by 4 bases and J by 3 bases, with 10 bases between. Germline CDR1 and CDR2: MNHNS and SASEGT. CDR3 length equals 13 residues. The CDR3 sequence: CASSGGIIYEQYV. Written as DNA, the CDR3 is TGTGCCAGCAGTGGCGGCATAATCTACGAGCAGTACGTC.

The genes are TRBV19 and TRBJ2-1; D perhaps matches TRBD2 (7 bases). The CDR3 length is 16 residues. Trimming took off 1 base at V and 7 bases at J, with 17 bases between the two ends. The V gene's germline CDR1 is LNHDA and CDR2 SQIVND (reference sequence). The CDR3 DNA follows: TGTGCCAGTAGTATAGTTAGGGGGGGCTTAGGAAATGAGCAGTTCTTC. It encodes CASSIVRGGLGNEQFF.

This clone was seen more than once but under ten times. The CDR3 bases are TGTGCCAGCAGCGCGACAGGGTGGGATAACACTGAAGCTTTCTTT. Its translation is CASSATGWDNTEAFF. This chain connects TRBV9 to TRBJ1-1; TRBD1 aligns across 7 bases. CDR3 length: 15 residues. From germline, CDR1 is SGDLS and CDR2 YYNGEE. The junction had 7 bases not matched to a gene; V was cut back by 3 bases and J by 2 bases.

This rearrangement joins TRBV11-2 to TRBJ1-1; 8 positions agree with TRBD1. V shed 5 bases, J shed 3 bases, and the junction held 8 bases outside the gene matches. The CDR3 runs 15 residues. The V gene's germline CDR1 is SGHAT and CDR2 FQNNGV. The CDR3 DNA is TGTGCCAGCAGCAAAACCAGGGGGCTGGACACTGAAGCTTTCTTT. Residues: CASSKTRGLDTEAFF.

This chain links TRBV13 with TRBJ1-5, with 7 bases matching TRBD1. From germline, CDR1 is PRHDT and CDR2 FYEKMQ (reference sequence). The J segment lost 0 bases and the V segment lost 5 bases, leaving 4 bases of the junction unmatched. The CDR3 runs to 15 residues. The CDR3 sequence is CASSVGTDSNQPQHF. The CDR3 DNA is TGTGCCAGCAGCGTTGGGACAGATAGCAATCAGCCCCAGCATTTT. The full variable domain, its missing parts supplied by reference TRBV13 and TRBJ1-5, is AAGVIQSPRHLIKEKRETATLKCYPIPRHDTVYWYQQGPGQDPQFLISFYEKMQSDKGSIPDRFSAQQFSDYHSELNMSSLELGDSALYFCASSVGTDSNQPQHFGDGTRLSIL.

The table lists this clone with a few counts. The J gene is TRBJ2-7, the V gene TRBV2; a possible D gene is TRBD2 (6 bases). Germline CDR1 SNHLY, CDR2 FYNNEI. Trimming took 4 bases from V and 2 from J, leaving 15 bases between them. CDR3 length equals 15 residues. The chain's CDR3 is CASSVLGGSPYEQYF. The CDR3 bases are TGTGCCAGCAGTGTCCTAGGAGGGTCCCCCTACGAGCAGTACTTC.

This chain connects TRBV7-6 to TRBJ2-1; 9 bases match TRBD1. This CDR3 contains 15 residues. Germline V lookup: CDR1 SGHVS, CDR2 FNYEAQ. V gave up 5 bases and J gave up 5 bases; unmatched junction bases: 7. CDR3 sequence: CASSLNRGPNNEQFF. CDR3 nucleotide sequence: TGTGCCAGCAGCCTCAACAGGGGGCCAAACAATGAGCAGTTCTTC. The full variable domain, in which reference TRBV7-6 and TRBJ2-1 provide the parts outside the CDR3, is GAGVSQSPRYKVTKRGQDVALRCDPISGHVSLYWYRQALGQGPEFLTYFNYEAQQDKSGLPNDRFSAERPEGSISTLTIQRTEQRDSAMYRCASSLNRGPNNEQFFGPGTRLTVL.

There are a few counts of this clone. V is TRBV29-1 and J is TRBJ1-2; D is possibly TRBD1 (6 bases). Trimming took 7 bases from V and 7 from J, leaving 16 bases between them. The CDR3 consists of 12 residues. Germline CDR1 SQVTM, CDR2 ANQGSEA. CDR3 nucleotides: TGCAGCGCCCCATGGGGGGGCCGTGGCTACACCTTC. Its protein is CSAPWGGRGYTF. The variable domain in full, with the rest retrieved from reference TRBV29-1 and TRBJ1-2, is SAVISQKPSRDICQRGTSLTIQCQVDSQVTMMFWYRQQPGQSLTLIATANQGSEATYESGFVIDKFPISRPNLTFSTLTVSNMSPEDSSIYLCSAPWGGRGYTFGSGTRLTVV.

The chain couples TRBV5-1 to TRBJ2-6; weak D call: TRBD2 (5 bases). The CDR3 runs 18 residues. Between the trimmed V and J ends, which lost 1 base and 0 bases, there was a span of 14 bases. Germline CDR1 and CDR2: SGHRS and YFSETQ. In nucleotides, the CDR3 is TGCGCCAGCAGCTTGAGTCGGGGTGAGTCCTCTGGGGCCAACGTCCTGACTTTC. Protein product: CASSLSRGESSGANVLTF. Based on the CDR3 plus reference TRBV5-1 and TRBJ2-6, the full variable domain is KAGVTQTPRYLIKTRGQQVTLSCSPISGHRSVSWYQQTPGQGLQFLFEYFSETQRNKGNFPGRFSGRQFSNSRSEMNVSTLELGDSALYLCASSLSRGESSGANVLTFGAGSRLTVL.

The rearrangement uses TRBV27 and TRBJ2-6; D remains ambiguous. This CDR3 contains 15 residues. Trimming stripped 6 bases from V and 4 bases from J, with 13 bases between. The germline CDR1 and CDR2 sequences are MNHEY and SMNVEV (reference sequence). CDR3 sequence: CASRLTVAGANVLTF. DNA for the CDR3: TGTGCCAGCAGGCTTACGGTTGCCGGGGCCAACGTCCTGACTTTC.

The chain is built from TRBV6-1 and TRBJ2-7; unclear D gene. In germline, CDR1 is MNHNS, CDR2 SASEGT. Trimming took off 3 bases at V and 3 bases at J, with 9 bases between the two ends. The CDR3 loop spans 13 amino acids. CDR3 residues: CASSEGYFYEQYV. CDR3 bases: TGTGCCAGCAGTGAGGGCTACTTCTACGAGCAGTACGTC.

This clone showed up just a few times. The chain carries TRBV18 and TRBJ1-1, with 9 bases identical to TRBD1. Germline CDR1 is KGHSH and CDR2 is LQKENI. Losses at the gene ends were 4 bases for V and 6 bases for J; bases not matched to a gene: 12. The CDR3 length is 16 residues. Here the CDR3 reads CASSHLVGTGLSEAFF. The DNA of the CDR3 is TGTGCCAGCTCACACCTCGTCGGGACAGGGCTGTCTGAAGCTTTCTTT.

This chain connects TRBV11-3 to TRBJ2-1; 10 bases are a match to TRBD1. V trimming: 6 bases; J trimming: 8 bases; junction bases outside the gene matches: 10. The CDR3 contains 15 residues. Germline V gene sequence: CDR1 SGHNT, CDR2 YENEEA. The CDR3 coding sequence is TGTGCCAGCAGTCCGGGACAGGGGAATTGGGATGAGCAGTTCTTC. As protein: CASSPGQGNWDEQFF.